This TCR beta chain came from a study of T cells in Graves' hyperthyroidism and ophthalmopathy. This clonotype was found many times. Across 18 months, stable Graves' hyperthyroidism was marked by no progression to ophthalmopathy. TCR beta CDR3 regions were amplified from RNA transcripts. HTBI primers drove first-round RT-PCR of the TCR CDR3. One entry per CDR3 protein results from TCRdb running MiXCR on the multiplex PCR reads. The table lists 750,000 to 900,000 distinct CDR3 sequences, roughly 40% of them singletons. Germline assignment: CDR1 SEHNR and CDR2 FQNEAQ (reference sequence). CDR3 length: 15 residues. Trimming removed 0 bases at V and 2 bases at J, with 8 bases between.

The chain links TRBV7-9 to TRBJ1-5; D call uncertain. Material for sequencing was blood. This TCR derives from a man aged 18 to 29 with Graves' hyperthyroidism. The CDR3 spells CASSLARTGNQPQHF. The CDR3 nucleotides read TGTGCCAGCAGCTTAGCCAGGACGGGCAATCAGCCCCAGCATTTT. The full variable domain, rest sourced from reference TRBV7-9 and TRBJ1-5, is DTGVSQNPRHKITKRGQNVTFRCDPISEHNRLYWYRQTLGQGPEFLTYFQNEAQLEKSRLLSDRFSAERPKGSFSTLEIQRTEQGDSAMYLCASSLARTGNQPQHFGDGTRLSIL.